The next 26 T cell receptor beta chains were all read from a single sample in a study of blood T cells in healthy people across ages. A second roughly 6 to 11 cycle PCR used barcoded and J-beta primers. TCRdb reprocessed the 5' RACE reads with MiXCR, giving one entry per CDR3 protein. The table lists about 1.5 million distinct CDR3 sequences, approximately 43% of them singletons. Sequencing input: blood. All receptors come from a woman aged 18-29 years in good health.

The chain has TRBV11-2 and TRBJ2-5; no reliable D call. Trimming removed 5 bases at V and 7 bases at J, with 14 bases between. The V gene's germline CDR1 is SGHAT and CDR2 FQNNGV. The CDR3 contains 13 residues. The CDR3 loop is CASSPVSAGTQYF. Here the CDR3 DNA reads TGTGCCAGCAGCCCCGTTTCGGCTGGGACCCAGTACTTC. Full variable domain (rest looked up from reference TRBV11-2 and TRBJ2-5): EAGVAQSPRYKIIEKRQSVAFWCNPISGHATLYWYQQILGQGPKLLIQFQNNGVVDDSQLPKDRFSAERLKGVDSTLKIQPAKLEDSAVYLCASSPVSAGTQYFGPGTRLLVL.

This CDR3 reads CSVIPGQRSFNPPYEQYF. CDR3 sequence (DNA): TGCAGCGTGATTCCGGGACAGAGAAGTTTTAATCCACCCTACGAGCAGTACTTC. The chain joins TRBV29-1 to TRBJ2-7; 7 nucleotides line up with TRBD1. The CDR3 runs to 18 residues. In germline, CDR1 is SQVTM, CDR2 ANQGSEA. V lost 6 bases, J lost 2 bases, and 22 bases stayed unmatched.

V and J are TRBV20-1 and TRBJ2-1; D gene uncertain. Germline values: CDR1 DFQATT, CDR2 SNEGSKA (reference sequence). The ends were cut back, 3 bases at V and 10 bases at J, with 13 bases in the middle. The CDR3 is 12 amino acids. CDR3: CSARHADGEQFF. The CDR3 DNA is TGCAGTGCTAGGCATGCAGACGGCGAGCAGTTCTTC.

This clonotype occurred a few times. This chain uses TRBV5-1 with TRBJ2-2, with D possibly TRBD1 on 6 matching bases. CDR3 length: 16 residues. Germline lookup yields CDR1 SGHRS and CDR2 YFSETQ. V shed 4 bases and J shed 2 bases, with 15 bases lying between them. The CDR3 protein is CASSTGQKANTGELFF. The CDR3 nucleotides read TGCGCCAGCAGCACGGGACAAAAGGCAAACACCGGGGAGCTGTTTTTT.

The chain couples TRBV6-5 to TRBJ2-1, with a weak D call TRBD2 (5 bases). The V end was cut by 0 bases, the J end by 7 bases, with 16 bases between. There are 16 residues in the CDR3. CDR1 MNHEY and CDR2 SVGAGI come from the germline V gene. CDR3 nucleotides: TGTGCCAGCAGTTACTCGATTGTTGGGAGTGGTAATGAGCAGTTCTTC. Translating gives CASSYSIVGSGNEQFF.

This clonotype was recorded at least ten times. The chain recombines TRBV7-2 with TRBJ1-2, with D perhaps matching TRBD1 (6 bases). V was clipped by 2 bases and J by 4 bases, with 17 bases between them. Germline loops: CDR1 SGHTA, CDR2 FQGNSA. The CDR3 loop spans 16 amino acids. The CDR3 DNA follows: TGTGCCAGCAGCTTAAACGCAGGGGCCCTGATCTATGGCTACACCTTC. Translating gives CASSLNAGALIYGYTF.

This chain uses TRBV7-2 with TRBJ2-1; perhaps D is TRBD1 or TRBD2 (5 bases each). CDR1 and CDR2 from the germline V gene are SGHTA and FQGNSA. This CDR3 is built from 15 residues. The V end was cut by 6 bases, the J end by 2 bases, with 14 bases between. CDR3 loop: CASSRGGVTYNEQFF. The CDR3 nucleotides are TGTGCCAGCAGTCGTGGGGGAGTTACCTACAATGAGCAGTTCTTC.

With respect to this clonotype: A much larger clonotype is one base distant, so this may be a read error. The final CDR3 position lacks the conserved phenylalanine or tryptophan, pointing to a likely read error. The gene calls are TRBV5-1 and TRBJ2-7, with D unresolved. This CDR3 contains 15 residues. Trimming removed 3 bases at V and 1 base at J, with 14 bases between. Germline loops: CDR1 SGHRS, CDR2 YFSETQ. The CDR3 region is CASSSDGLRSYEQYS. The CDR3 coding sequence is TGCGCCAGCAGCTCGGACGGATTACGTTCCTACGAGCAGTACTCC.

The V call is TRBV20-1, the J call TRBJ1-2; 9 nucleotides match TRBD1. The trim removed 3 bases at V and 4 bases at J, leaving 9 bases unmatched. Germline-derived CDR1 and CDR2 are DFQATT and SNEGSKA (reference sequence). The CDR3 loop spans 15 amino acids. CDR3 sequence: CSASAPGQGGYGYTF. Here the CDR3 DNA reads TGCAGTGCTAGTGCCCCGGGACAGGGAGGCTATGGCTACACCTTC.

This clonotype was seen only a few times. The rearrangement joins TRBV9 to TRBJ2-1, with 13 bases fitting TRBD2. This CDR3 is 17 amino acids long. V lost 3 bases to trimming and J lost 8 bases; unmatched junction nucleotides: 11. Germline V gene lookup returns CDR1 SGDLS and CDR2 YYNGEE. The CDR3 here is CASSARTSGSGLDEQFF. The CDR3 region has the DNA TGTGCCAGCAGCGCCAGGACTAGCGGGAGTGGGCTGGATGAGCAGTTCTTC. Full variable domain (missing parts from reference TRBV9 and TRBJ2-1): DSGVTQTPKHLITATGQRVTLRCSPRSGDLSVYWYQQSLDQGLQFLIQYYNGEERAKGNILERFSAQQFPDLHSELNLSSLELGDSALYFCASSARTSGSGLDEQFFGPGTRLTVL.

The chain employs TRBV7-8 and TRBJ1-4; the D is unclear. The CDR3 has 14 residues. Germline values: CDR1 SGHVS, CDR2 FQNEAQ. Trimming took 4 bases from V and 6 from J, leaving 12 bases between them. The CDR3 DNA reads TGTGCCAGCAGCTCGGACCCCCGGGATGAAAAACTGTTTTTT. Translation: CASSSDPRDEKLFF.

This clonotype was seen a handful of times. The chain carries TRBV9 and TRBJ1-6; 7 positions agree with TRBD1. V was pared by 3 bases and J by 0 bases, with 15 bases of the junction left unmatched. The CDR3 consists of 20 residues. Germline-derived CDR1 and CDR2 are SGDLS and YYNGEE. Here the CDR3 reads CASSELDPGQMSSYNSPLHF. The CDR3 DNA reads TGTGCCAGCAGCGAACTAGATCCGGGACAGATGAGCTCCTATAATTCACCCCTCCACTTT.

This chain joins TRBV2 and TRBJ1-5; D is unresolved. Germline V gene data show CDR1 as SNHLY and CDR2 as FYNNEI. V dropped 1 base and J dropped 0 bases, with 7 bases sitting between them. This CDR3 contains 15 residues. For the CDR3, the DNA is TGTGCCAGCAGTGAAGGCAGTTATAGCAATCAGCCCCAGCATTTT. Its translation is CASSEGSYSNQPQHF.

The sample holds a few counts of this clonotype. The J gene is TRBJ1-5, the V gene TRBV20-1, with D unresolved. The CDR3 covers 14 residues. V lost 1 base and J lost 0, with 7 bases in between. The germline V gene has CDR1 DFQATT and CDR2 SNEGSKA (reference sequence). CDR3 DNA sequence: TGCAGTGCTAGAGGTGGCAGTAGCAATCAGCCCCAGCATTTT. Amino acids: CSARGGSSNQPQHF.

The chain employs TRBV27 and TRBJ1-6; 7 bases align to TRBD1. The CDR3 length is 15 residues. The junction had 9 bases not matched to a gene; V was cut back by 6 bases and J by 7 bases. Germline V gene sequence: CDR1 MNHEY, CDR2 SMNVEV (reference sequence). CDR3 amino acids: CASSLEGTANSPLHF. The CDR3 DNA reads as TGTGCCAGCAGCTTAGAAGGGACAGCCAATTCACCCCTCCACTTT.

V and J are TRBV12-3 or TRBV12-4 and TRBJ1-1, with TRBD1 identical over 7 bases. Germline trimming cut 5 bases from V and 5 bases from J; bases unmatched to any gene: 5. This CDR3 has 13 amino acids. The CDR3 DNA sequence: TGTGCCAGCAGTCAGACAGGGAGAACTGAAGCTTTCTTT. The encoded protein is CASSQTGRTEAFF.

The genes are TRBV9 and TRBJ2-2, with TRBD2 matching 8 bases. V shed 1 base and J 6 bases; nucleotides not matched to a gene: 11. This CDR3 contains 17 residues. Germline-derived CDR1 and CDR2 are SGDLS and YYNGEE. The CDR3 DNA is TGTGCCAGCAGCGTAAGTCTAGGGGGACTAGATTCCGGGGAGCTGTTTTTT. This codes for CASSVSLGGLDSGELFF.

The rearrangement joins TRBV3-1 to TRBJ2-6; D remains ambiguous. V shed 1 base and J shed 0 bases, with 10 bases lying between them. The germline V gene encodes CDR1 LGHDT and CDR2 YNNKEL (reference sequence). This CDR3 comprises 17 residues. For the CDR3, the DNA is TGTGCCAGCAGCCAAGTACCCACGATCTCTGGGGCCAACGTCCTGACTTTC. This codes for CASSQVPTISGANVLTF.

A few counts support this clonotype. The chain has TRBV7-8 and TRBJ2-2, with 7 bases matching TRBD1. There are 14 residues in the CDR3. Germline V CDR1 and CDR2: SGHVS, FQNEAQ. V lost 8 bases and J lost 7; bases outside the gene matches: 10. CDR3 coding DNA: TGTGCCAGCTGGGTCGACAGGGTTATCGGGGAGCTGTTTTTT. Its translation: CASWVDRVIGELFF.

This chain connects TRBV5-1 to TRBJ2-3, with 14 bases identical to TRBD2. The germline gives CDR1 SGHRS, CDR2 YFSETQ. Germline trimming cut 2 bases from V and 0 bases from J; bases unmatched to any gene: 8. The CDR3 has 19 residues. The CDR3 coding sequence is TGCGCCAGCAGCTTAACCGGGACTAGCGGGGGATATAGCACAGATACGCAGTATTTT. Amino acids: CASSLTGTSGGYSTDTQYF.

This sequence joins TRBV5-1 and TRBJ2-3; no clear D gene. This CDR3 region has 14 residues. Germline V gives CDR1 SGHRS, CDR2 YFSETQ. V shed 5 bases and J shed 4 bases, with 14 bases lying between them. The CDR3 nucleotides read TGCGCCAGCAGTTCCCCCCCATCTGCAGATACGCAGTATTTT. Its protein product is CASSSPPSADTQYF.

J is TRBJ2-1 and V is TRBV7-3; D call uncertain. The DNA end lines up better with TRBJ2-7; the J call may be wrong. This CDR3 spans 13 amino acids. CDR1 and CDR2 (germline): SGHTA, FQGTGA. CDR3 in DNA: TGTGCCAGCAGCTTATATGCCTACAATGAGCAGTACTTC. Residues: CASSLYAYNEQYF.

This sequence joins TRBV20-1 and TRBJ2-3, with TRBD2 identical over 9 bases. Germline V gives CDR1 DFQATT, CDR2 SNEGSKA (reference sequence). This CDR3 is 14 amino acids long. Trimming at V came to 1 base and at J to 4 bases, leaving 3 bases not matched to a gene. The CDR3 DNA reads as TGCAGTGCTAGAGTAGCGGGGGTGTCAGATACGCAGTATTTT. Encoded protein: CSARVAGVSDTQYF.

The CDR3 here is CASSSGTGVSPLHF. CDR3 nucleotide sequence: TGTGCCAGCAGTTCAGGGACAGGGGTGTCACCCCTCCACTTT. This chain links TRBV12-3 or TRBV12-4 with TRBJ1-6; TRBD1 agrees at 10 bases. This CDR3 contains 14 residues. V lost 4 bases, J lost 10 bases, and 4 bases stayed unmatched.

The CDR3 bases are TGTGCCAGCAGTTTGACACTTAAGAACACCGGGGAGCTGTTTTTT. This gives the protein CASSLTLKNTGELFF. The chain carries TRBV12-3 or TRBV12-4 and TRBJ2-2; D gene uncertain. This CDR3 spans 15 amino acids. V shed 3 bases and J shed 1 base, with 9 bases lying between them.

The J gene is TRBJ2-7, the V gene TRBV21-1; TRBD1 is the table's D call and was not checked against the DNA. TRBV21-1 is described as a pseudogene. There are 12 residues in the CDR3. CDR3: CAREDTYYEQYF. The CDR3 DNA reads TGTGCCAGAGAGGACACTTACTACGAGCAGTACTTC.